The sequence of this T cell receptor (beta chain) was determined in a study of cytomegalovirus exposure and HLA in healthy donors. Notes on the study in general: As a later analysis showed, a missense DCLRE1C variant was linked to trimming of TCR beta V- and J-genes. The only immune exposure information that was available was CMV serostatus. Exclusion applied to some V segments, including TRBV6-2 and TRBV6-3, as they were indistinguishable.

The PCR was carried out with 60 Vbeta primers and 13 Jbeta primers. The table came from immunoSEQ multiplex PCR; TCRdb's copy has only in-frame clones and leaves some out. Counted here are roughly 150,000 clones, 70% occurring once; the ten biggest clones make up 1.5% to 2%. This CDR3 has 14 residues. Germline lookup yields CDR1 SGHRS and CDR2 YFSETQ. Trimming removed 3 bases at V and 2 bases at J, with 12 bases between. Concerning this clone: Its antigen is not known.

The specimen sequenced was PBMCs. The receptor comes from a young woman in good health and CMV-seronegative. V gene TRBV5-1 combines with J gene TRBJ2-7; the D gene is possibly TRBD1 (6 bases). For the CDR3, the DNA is TGCGCCAGCAGCTCCGGACAGCCTGCCTACGAGCAGTACTTC. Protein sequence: CASSSGQPAYEQYF.